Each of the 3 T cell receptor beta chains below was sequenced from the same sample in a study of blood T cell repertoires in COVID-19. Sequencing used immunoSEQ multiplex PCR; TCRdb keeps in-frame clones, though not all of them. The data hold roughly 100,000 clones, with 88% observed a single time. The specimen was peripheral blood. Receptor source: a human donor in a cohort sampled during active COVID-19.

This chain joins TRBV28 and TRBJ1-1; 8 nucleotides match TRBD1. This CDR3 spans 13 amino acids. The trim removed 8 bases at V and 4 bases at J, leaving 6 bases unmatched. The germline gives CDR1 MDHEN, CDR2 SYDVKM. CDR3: CASQDRGGTEAFF. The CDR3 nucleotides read TGTGCCAGCCAAGACAGGGGTGGCACTGAAGCTTTCTTT.

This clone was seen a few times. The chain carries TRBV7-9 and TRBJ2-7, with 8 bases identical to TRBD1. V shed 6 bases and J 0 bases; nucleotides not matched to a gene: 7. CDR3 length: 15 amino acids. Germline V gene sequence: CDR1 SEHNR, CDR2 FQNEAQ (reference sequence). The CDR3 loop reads CASSPATGGSYEQYF. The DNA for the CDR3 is TGTGCCAGCAGTCCCGCAACAGGGGGCTCCTACGAGCAGTACTTC.

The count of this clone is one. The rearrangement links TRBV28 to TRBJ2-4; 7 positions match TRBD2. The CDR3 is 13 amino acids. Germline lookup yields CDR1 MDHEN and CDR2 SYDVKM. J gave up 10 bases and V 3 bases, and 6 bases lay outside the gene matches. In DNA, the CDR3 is TGTGCCAGCAGTTTTCGGGAGGCCTATATTCAGTACTTC. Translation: CASSFREAYIQYF.